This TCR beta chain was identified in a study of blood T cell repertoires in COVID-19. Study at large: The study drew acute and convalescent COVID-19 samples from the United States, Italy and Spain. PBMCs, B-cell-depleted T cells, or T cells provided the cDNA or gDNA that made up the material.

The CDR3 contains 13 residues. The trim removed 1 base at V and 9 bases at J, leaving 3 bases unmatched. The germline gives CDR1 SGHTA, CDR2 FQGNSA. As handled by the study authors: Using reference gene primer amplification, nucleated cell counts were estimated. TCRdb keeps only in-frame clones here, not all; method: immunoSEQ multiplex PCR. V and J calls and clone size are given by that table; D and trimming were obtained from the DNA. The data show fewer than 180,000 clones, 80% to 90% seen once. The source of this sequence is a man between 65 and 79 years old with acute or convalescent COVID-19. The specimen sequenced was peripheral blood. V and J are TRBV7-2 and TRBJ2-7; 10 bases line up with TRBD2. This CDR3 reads CASSLGAGGGQYF. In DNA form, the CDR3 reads TGTGCCAGCAGCTTAGGAGCGGGAGGGGGGCAGTACTTC.